These T cell receptor beta chains were read from a single sample in a study of blood T cell repertoires in COVID-19. Profiled with immunoSEQ multiplex PCR; TCRdb holds only in-frame clones, not every one. The data hold more than 70,000 clones, with less than 90% observed a single time. Sequencing used peripheral blood. The receptor source for this set is a human donor in a cohort sampled during active COVID-19. The CDR3 runs from the conserved cysteine through the conserved F or W.

J,V,CDR3
TRBJ1-2,TRBV10-3,CAISEGQGIDGYTF
TRBJ2-5,TRBV11-3,CASSPQGGQTQYF
TRBJ2-1,TRBV7-2,CASSLSGGTYNEQFF
TRBJ2-7,TRBV12-3/TRBV12-4,CASKGQHDEQYF
TRBJ2-3,TRBV19,CASSIARDTQYF
TRBJ1-1,TRBV11-3,CASSASGDPKAFF
TRBJ2-7,TRBV6-6,CASSYSAGGSREQYF
TRBJ2-3,TRBV6-6,CASSNLLEPSTDTQYF
TRBJ1-2,TRBV7-9,CASSDSTLGIYGYTF
TRBJ2-3,TRBV6-1,CASSENHPPPLVDTDTQYF
TRBJ2-7,TRBV5-4,CASSRGGQASYEQYF
TRBJ2-3,TRBV7-3,CASSPTGTSGGGSTDTQYF
TRBJ2-7,TRBV29-1,CSVTTGVYEQYF
TRBJ1-1,TRBV28,CASSLPLENTEAFF
TRBJ2-1,TRBV29-1,CSVDVAGYNEQFF
TRBJ1-2,TRBV10-3,CAISESRDRRYGYTF
TRBJ2-7,TRBV10-3,CAISEPGRTSGGSSEQYF
TRBJ2-5,TRBV23-1,CARIPQETQYF
TRBJ1-4,TRBV19,CASSPGTGGEKLFF